Following are 10 T cell receptor beta chains from one sample sequenced in a study of blood T cell repertoires in COVID-19. Sequencing was performed with immunoSEQ multiplex PCR; in TCRdb, only in-frame clones are kept and a portion is missing. The data hold about 13,000 clones, with roughly 90% observed a single time. The material sequenced was peripheral blood. All receptors derive from a human donor in a cohort sampled during active COVID-19.

The rearrangement joins TRBV28 to TRBJ2-4; D unclear. V lost 7 bases and J lost 0, with 13 bases in between. This CDR3 has 15 amino acids. CDR1 is MDHEN and CDR2 is SYDVKM in the germline V gene. DNA for the CDR3: TGTGCCAGCACGGAGTCCGGTCTAGCCAAAAACATTCAGTACTTC. This codes for CASTESGLAKNIQYF.

This clone was picked up a small number of times. The chain combines TRBV7-2 with TRBJ1-6; TRBD1 agrees at 7 bases. The CDR3 length is 13 residues. Germline V gene data show CDR1 as SGHTA and CDR2 as FQGNSA. The junction had 8 bases not matched to a gene; V was cut back by 4 bases and J by 14 bases. The CDR3: CASSSQTGRTLHF. CDR3 nucleotides: TGTGCCAGCAGCTCCCAGACAGGGCGAACCCTCCACTTT.

This clone was seen more than once but under ten times. The V call is TRBV7-7, the J call TRBJ2-6, with D uncertain. The CDR3 consists of 18 residues. Germline CDR1 SSHAT, CDR2 FNYEAQ (reference sequence). V was trimmed by 3 bases and J by 10 bases, leaving 25 bases between them. The CDR3 coding sequence is TGTGCCAGCAGCTTGTTGGCTAAGTGCCACAAAGTCGGGAACGTCCTGACTTTC. This encodes CASSLLAKCHKVGNVLTF.

This chain connects TRBV24-1 to TRBJ2-1, with D possibly matching TRBD1 (6 bases). The CDR3 is 16 amino acids. Germline V lookup: CDR1 KGHDR, CDR2 SFDVKD. V was shortened by 4 bases and J by 8 bases, with 20 bases between the two germline ends. CDR3 region: CATSDRGQTSHDEQFF. CDR3 DNA sequence: TGTGCCACCAGTGACCGAGGACAGACCTCACACGATGAGCAGTTCTTC.

This chain links TRBV28 with TRBJ2-7, with 8 bases matching TRBD1. Losses at the gene ends were 4 bases for V and 5 bases for J; bases not matched to a gene: 7. The germline gives CDR1 MDHEN, CDR2 SYDVKM. The CDR3 covers 14 residues. CDR3: CASSSGQGPDEQYF. As DNA, the CDR3 is TGTGCCAGCAGTTCAGGACAGGGACCAGACGAGCAGTACTTC.

The chain carries TRBV27 and TRBJ1-5; D is ambiguous. The CDR3 sequence is 17 residues long. Trimming removed 3 bases from V and 1 base from J, with 16 bases in between. Germline values: CDR1 MNHEY, CDR2 SMNVEV (reference sequence). This CDR3 is CASSLRAIDGSNQPQHF. As DNA, the CDR3 is TGTGCCAGCAGTTTGCGAGCGATAGACGGAAGCAATCAGCCCCAGCATTTT.

The CDR3: CASSSGQGALLGYTF. In DNA, the CDR3 is TGTGCCAGCAGCTCCGGACAGGGGGCGCTTCTTGGCTACACCTTC. This chain joins TRBV11-2 and TRBJ1-2, with 11 nucleotides matching TRBD1. The germline gives CDR1 SGHAT, CDR2 FQNNGV. This CDR3 has 15 residues. The V segment lost 4 bases and the J segment 7 bases; nucleotides outside the gene matches: 8.

The chain employs TRBV19 and TRBJ1-5; 10 positions agree with TRBD1. CDR1 is LNHDA, CDR2 SQIVND, per germline (reference sequence). The CDR3 is made up of 17 amino acids. With V trimmed by 5 bases and J by 9 bases, 16 bases remained unmatched. This CDR3 reads CASSPRTGGFWEGPQHF. CDR3 DNA sequence: TGTGCCAGTAGTCCACGGACAGGGGGATTTTGGGAAGGGCCCCAGCATTTT.

The chain has TRBV2 and TRBJ2-2; TRBD1 matches at 7 bases. CDR3 size: 14 residues. Germline V gene data show CDR1 as SNHLY and CDR2 as FYNNEI. J gave up 7 bases and V 9 bases, and 11 bases lay outside the gene matches. CDR3 sequence (DNA): TGTGCCAGTCGATCGAGGGGGCGGGTCGGGGAGCTGTTTTTT. Amino acid sequence: CASRSRGRVGELFF.

The CDR3 DNA reads TGTGCCAGCAGTGAACGGAGAGATCAGCCCCAGCATTTT. Its protein is CASSERRDQPQHF. The chain employs TRBV6-1 and TRBJ1-5; the D is unclear. The germline CDR1 and CDR2 sequences are MNHNS and SASEGT. The CDR3 sequence is 13 residues long. V was cut by 2 bases and J by 5 bases, with 7 bases left in between.